The rows below give T cell receptor beta chains drawn from one sample of a study of a mutant IDH1 vaccine in newly diagnosed glioma. Clones were read by immunoSEQ multiplex PCR, and TCRdb kept only the in-frame ones, dropping some. The sample contains 68,000 or so clones, 80% to 85% of which appear only once. Their specific antigens are unknown. The starting material was PBMCs, obtained from a glioma patient whose treatment included an IDH1 peptide vaccine. The receptors shown here come from a man younger than 35 with glioma. The CDR3 runs from the conserved cysteine through the conserved F or W. The order of the fields is V gene, J gene, CDR3 protein.

V gene: TRBV6-1; J gene: TRBJ2-5; CDR3 protein: CASSKTGGETQYF
V gene: TRBV27; J gene: TRBJ1-1; CDR3 protein: CASSRDRVSEAFF
V gene: TRBV27; J gene: TRBJ2-6; CDR3 protein: CASKGPSGANVLTF
V gene: TRBV7-3; J gene: TRBJ2-1; CDR3 protein: CASSLLASGGTREQFF
V gene: TRBV28; J gene: TRBJ2-5; CDR3 protein: CASSPMGGTGLSGKTQYF
V gene: TRBV6-1; J gene: TRBJ1-1; CDR3 protein: CASRQRGTEAFF
V gene: TRBV6-1; J gene: TRBJ1-2; CDR3 protein: CASSGTITYTF
V gene: TRBV11-3; J gene: TRBJ2-7; CDR3 protein: CASSSYSGYEQYF
V gene: TRBV30; J gene: TRBJ1-2; CDR3 protein: CAWSGQRVTPNYGYTF
V gene: TRBV2; J gene: TRBJ1-3; CDR3 protein: CASMRGSTSNTIYF
V gene: TRBV4-3; J gene: TRBJ2-2; CDR3 protein: CASSQASGANTGELFF
V gene: TRBV9; J gene: TRBJ1-2; CDR3 protein: CASSVSPGPQGARGGYTF
V gene: TRBV6-5; J gene: TRBJ2-4; CDR3 protein: CASSYSEGGNIQYF
V gene: TRBV7-3; J gene: TRBJ2-7; CDR3 protein: CASSQSGGQGRSGEQYF
V gene: TRBV18; J gene: TRBJ1-5; CDR3 protein: CASSSTGSNQPQHF
V gene: TRBV5-6; J gene: TRBJ2-7; CDR3 protein: CASSSDRNPYEQYF
V gene: TRBV11-3; J gene: TRBJ2-4; CDR3 protein: CASKDRVTVKYIQYF
V gene: TRBV5-4; J gene: TRBJ2-2; CDR3 protein: CASRGFGNTGELFF
V gene: TRBV7-2; J gene: TRBJ1-5; CDR3 protein: CASSRLTPNQPQHF
V gene: TRBV7-2; J gene: TRBJ1-5; CDR3 protein: CASSTTGYNQPQHF
V gene: TRBV9; J gene: TRBJ2-2; CDR3 protein: CASKEYLGAGELFF
V gene: TRBV11-3; J gene: TRBJ2-2; CDR3 protein: CASSRGVGINTGELFF
V gene: TRBV2; J gene: TRBJ1-5; CDR3 protein: CASTRREANQPQHF
V gene: TRBV2; J gene: TRBJ1-2; CDR3 protein: CASRGQGLSSYGYTF
V gene: TRBV20-1; J gene: TRBJ2-7; CDR3 protein: CSASLVHEQYF
V gene: TRBV5-1; J gene: TRBJ1-2; CDR3 protein: CASTPGGDSYYGYTF